Listed below are T cell receptor beta chains from one sample, sequenced in a study of T cell responses to AZD1222 COVID-19 vaccine. Profiled with immunoSEQ multiplex PCR; TCRdb holds only in-frame clones, not every one. The sample contains approximately 210,000 clones, approximately 94% of which appear only once. The sample here was peripheral blood, taken 28 days after the second dose of the MenACWY control vaccine. The receptor source for this set is an adult who received the MenACWY meningococcal vaccine as a control. The CDR3 runs from the conserved cysteine through the conserved F or W.

V	J	CDR3
TRBV7-3	TRBJ1-2	CASSRGQGGGYTF
TRBV7-6	TRBJ1-6	CASSFGGRSGNSPLHF
TRBV28	TRBJ1-4	CASSPSRAGSEKLFF
TRBV7-9	TRBJ2-5	CASSLREAIGETQYF
TRBV5-4	TRBJ2-7	CASSLGPTIAGGIYEQYF
TRBV7-6	TRBJ2-7	CASSSGGEQYF
TRBV27	TRBJ2-7	CASISGREQYF
TRBV5-1	TRBJ2-3	CASSLGSLSITDTQYF
TRBV12-5	TRBJ2-2	CASGAGQGGSTGELFF
TRBV3-1/TRBV3-2	TRBJ1-5	CASSRGTGRNQPQHF
TRBV11-2	TRBJ2-7	CASGAPHEQYF
TRBV5-1	TRBJ1-1	CASSLGQQMVEAFF
TRBV6-5	TRBJ2-5	CASSYSGLAGEETQYF
TRBV28	TRBJ2-2	CASSFLPASGGSNTGELFF
TRBV7-2	TRBJ2-7	CASSLVASGVYEQYF
TRBV3-1/TRBV3-2	TRBJ1-1	CASSPTKNTEAFF
TRBV7-6	TRBJ2-5	CASSLASSGQETQYF
TRBV30	TRBJ2-7	CAWSVLGGGEQYF
TRBV18	TRBJ1-1	CASSPTTVNTEAFF
TRBV2	TRBJ1-2	CARRQGGYGYTF
TRBV7-2	TRBJ2-7	CASSFAGLSYEQYF
TRBV28	TRBJ1-3	CASSSWGTGDGNTIYF
TRBV7-6	TRBJ2-7	CASSSVTSEQYF
TRBV6-5	TRBJ2-7	CASSYSGTHTYEQYF
TRBV28	TRBJ1-1	CASSLRLGQPERGEAFF
TRBV9	TRBJ2-3	CASSVSVATDTQYF